The rows below give T cell receptor beta chains drawn from one sample of a study of blood T cell repertoires in COVID-19. The repertoire was sequenced with immunoSEQ multiplex PCR; TCRdb's copy has only in-frame clones and lacks some. The repertoire consists of 200,000 to 300,000 clones, with about 84% occurring once and the leading ten covering approximately 2%. Sequencing was carried out using PBMCs or T cells enriched from blood (not recorded which). These receptors all stem from a woman between 50 and 59 years old who had recovered from COVID-19. Each CDR3 is given with its conserved first and last residue. The D gene is left open where the match is weak. A clone size is listed for some rows: how often the clone was seen (once, few, many), or a class if it is expanded.

NA once TRBJ2-1 TRBV18 CASSPTLGGPGNEQFF TGTGCCAGCTCTCCAACCCTCGGGGGGCCGGGGAATGAGCAGTTCTTC
NA NA TRBJ1-6 TRBV4-1 CASSQVGDSNSPLHF TGCGCCAGCAGCCAAGTTGGAGACAGTAATTCACCCCTCCACTTT
TRBD1 NA TRBJ1-6 TRBV7-2 CASSTRTGANSPLHF TGTGCCAGCAGCACTCGGACAGGGGCTAATTCACCCCTCCACTTT
TRBD2 NA TRBJ2-1 TRBV10-1 CASSSTSGGRGEQFF TGCGCCAGCAGTAGCACTAGCGGGGGCCGAGGGGAGCAGTTCTTC
TRBD2 NA TRBJ2-7 TRBV2 CASTSGLLSYEQYF TGTGCCAGCACCTCGGGACTACTTAGCTACGAGCAGTACTTC
TRBD1 NA TRBJ1-1 TRBV5-1 CASSTGQGVTEAFF TGCGCCAGCAGCACCGGACAGGGGGTTACTGAAGCTTTCTTT
NA NA TRBJ2-1 TRBV18 CASSGNAGGNEQFF TGTGCCAGCTCAGGGAATGCGGGCGGGAATGAGCAGTTCTTC
TRBD1 NA TRBJ1-1 TRBV7-9 CASSSGRGPGEAFF TGTGCCAGCAGCTCAGGCAGGGGGCCGGGTGAAGCTTTCTTT
NA NA TRBJ2-1 TRBV7-3 CASSLFGSHNEQFF TGTGCCAGCAGCTTATTCGGGAGCCACAATGAGCAGTTCTTC
NA NA TRBJ1-2 TRBV10-3 CAISGGFNYGYTF TGTGCCATCAGTGGGGGCTTCAACTATGGCTACACCTTC
NA NA TRBJ1-3 TRBV11-2 CASSLYGPSSGNTIYF TGTGCCAGCAGCTTATATGGGCCGAGCTCTGGAAACACCATATATTTT
TRBD2 once TRBJ2-5 TRBV11-2 CASIPNSGLAGGPRETQYF TGTGCCAGCATCCCCAACTCGGGACTAGCGGGGGGGCCGCGGGAGACCCAGTACTTC
NA NA TRBJ1-2 TRBV24-1 CATSDFTVNYGYTF TGTGCCACCAGTGATTTCACTGTAAACTATGGCTACACCTTC
NA NA TRBJ2-3 TRBV2 CASSEESRGGDTQYF TGTGCCAGCAGTGAGGAGAGTAGGGGGGGAGATACGCAGTATTTT